This T cell receptor (beta chain) was retrieved from a study of shared clonotypes between healthy human individuals. Germline CDR1 reads MNHNS; CDR2 reads SASEGT. The J segment lost 4 bases and the V segment lost 1 base, leaving 4 bases of the junction unmatched. The CDR3 extends over 16 amino acids. Comments on this clone: The antigen is not known.

Assay used: immunoSEQ multiplex PCR; TCRdb lists only in-frame clones, some missing. Among just under 95,000 clones listed, 68% were seen once. Findings and limits, study-wide: Although depth was large, rarefaction showed that sequencing of the sorted subsets was incomplete. Sequencing depth was a factor that was expected to affect clonotype sharing among donors.

The receptor comes from a man aged 25 to 40 in good health. What was sequenced was memory CD8+ T cells sorted from blood. Subset defined: CD45RO+ cells pooled with CCR7-negative TemRA cells. The chain joins TRBV6-1 to TRBJ1-5; 10 bases are shared with TRBD1. The CDR3 sequence is CASSEVGGQGNQPQHF. CDR3 DNA: TGTGCCAGCAGTGAAGTGGGGGGACAGGGGAATCAGCCCCAGCATTTT.